The next 3 T cell receptor beta chains were all read from a single sample in a study of T-cell memory formation after mild COVID-19. TCRdb ran MiXCR on the 5' RACE reads and lists one entry per CDR3 protein. The sample consists of some 120,000 distinct CDR3 sequences, about a sixth of them appearing once. The sequenced sample was PBMCs or a T cell subset sorted from them (not recorded which). These receptors all stem from a man younger than 35 who had mild COVID-19 (a few samples of this study predate the infection). Cell type and time point are not known.

This clonotype was seen only a few times. The rearrangement links TRBV5-6 to TRBJ1-1; D perhaps matches TRBD1 (5 bases). CDR3 length: 16 amino acids. With 4 bases removed from V and 8 bases from J, the gap between germline ends came to 24 bases. Germline V gene data show CDR1 as SGHDT and CDR2 as YYEEEE. The CDR3 spells CASSPWPAGQTFEAFF. In nucleotides, the CDR3 is TGTGCCAGCAGCCCTTGGCCGGCAGGGCAGACTTTCGAAGCTTTCTTT.

The chain couples TRBV4-1 to TRBJ2-2, with 9 bases aligning to TRBD2. The CDR3 totals 18 residues. The V and J ends lost 1 base and 4 bases, in that order; junction bases with no gene match: 10. Germline V lookup: CDR1 MGHRA, CDR2 YSYEKL. The CDR3 nucleotides are TGCGCCAGCAGCCAAGGTCTAGCGGGGACCTTGGGCACCGGGGAGCTGTTTTTT. This encodes CASSQGLAGTLGTGELFF.

The chain uses TRBV25-1 and TRBJ1-2; D unresolved. The CDR3 totals 13 residues. V lost 5 bases and J lost 0, with 7 bases in between. CDR1 MGHDK and CDR2 SYGVNS come from the germline V gene. Here the CDR3 reads CASSPISNYGYTF. Here the CDR3 DNA reads TGTGCCAGCAGTCCGATTTCTAACTATGGCTACACCTTC.